The 24 T cell receptor beta chains presented below share a single source sample, sequenced in a study of T cell changes during pregnancy in multiple sclerosis. The protocol was immunoSEQ multiplex PCR, while the TCRdb copy is restricted to in-frame clones and leaves out a portion. The data contain 50,000 to 65,000 clones, about 88% of them singletons. Here the sequenced sample was CD4+ T cells from peripheral blood mononuclear cells, taken in the third trimester of pregnancy. The receptors were gathered from a female donor with multiple sclerosis, enrolled in a pregnancy study.

This rearrangement joins TRBV6-1 to TRBJ1-1, with D possibly being TRBD1 (6 bases). Germline V CDR1 and CDR2: MNHNS, SASEGT. Deletions cut 10 bases from V and 2 bases from J, with 11 bases between. The CDR3 is made up of 12 amino acids. The CDR3 loop is CATARGNTEAFF. CDR3 DNA sequence: TGTGCCACCGCCAGGGGAAACACTGAAGCTTTCTTT.

J is TRBJ2-7 and V is TRBV5-4; D may be TRBD2 (7 bases). From germline, CDR1 is SGHNT and CDR2 YYREEE (reference sequence). The length of the CDR3 is 14 residues. The ends were cut back, 3 bases at V and 3 bases at J, with 13 bases in the middle. The CDR3 DNA follows: TGTGCCAGCAGCTGGGGGGGGGCAGGCTACGAGCAGTACTTC. This codes for CASSWGGAGYEQYF.

The rearrangement uses TRBV2 and TRBJ1-4, with D hard to call. Deletions cut 6 bases from V and 0 bases from J, with 14 bases between. The germline V gene encodes CDR1 SNHLY and CDR2 FYNNEI. This CDR3 contains 16 residues. Written as DNA, the CDR3 is TGTGCCAGCAGGCCCACCCTACTCGCAACTAATGAAAAACTGTTTTTT. Translating gives CASRPTLLATNEKLFF. Complete variable domain (other parts from reference TRBV2 and TRBJ1-4): EPEVTQTPSHQVTQMGQEVILRCVPISNHLYFYWYRQILGQKVEFLVSFYNNEISEKSEIFDDQFSVERPDGSNFTLKIRSTKLEDSAMYFCASRPTLLATNEKLFFGSGTQLSVL.

The CDR3 loop reads CASGRGQQETQYF. CDR3 coding DNA: TGTGCCAGCGGAAGGGGTCAGCAAGAGACCCAGTACTTC. The J gene is TRBJ2-5, the V gene TRBV18; D might be TRBD1 (5 bases). Germline CDR1 KGHSH, CDR2 LQKENI. V was cut by 8 bases and J by 2 bases, with 12 bases left in between. The CDR3 length is 13 residues.

The V call is TRBV27, the J call TRBJ2-7, with D tentatively TRBD2 (5 bases). The CDR3 runs to 13 residues. V lost 3 bases and J lost 1, with 7 bases in between. Per germline, CDR1 MNHEY and CDR2 SMNVEV (reference sequence). This chain's CDR3 is CASSFRESYEQYF. CDR3 DNA sequence: TGTGCCAGCAGTTTTAGGGAGTCCTACGAGCAGTACTTC.

The chain has TRBV7-8 and TRBJ2-7; D is possibly TRBD2 (6 bases). V lost 1 base, J lost 4 bases, and 14 bases lay in between. Germline CDR1 SGHVS, CDR2 FQNEAQ. This CDR3 contains 15 residues. CDR3 sequence reads: CASSLGPGLPYEQYF. The CDR3 nucleotides are TGTGCCAGCAGCTTAGGGCCGGGACTGCCGTACGAGCAGTACTTC. Based on the CDR3 plus reference TRBV7-8 and TRBJ2-7, the full variable domain is GAGVSQSPRYKVAKRGQDVALRCDPISGHVSLFWYQQALGQGPEFLTYFQNEAQLDKSGLPSDRFFAERPEGSVSTLKIQRTQQEDSAVYLCASSLGPGLPYEQYFGPGTRLTVT.

This clone appeared a few times. The chain carries TRBV19 and TRBJ1-1; a weak D match, TRBD1 (5 bases). Per germline, CDR1 LNHDA and CDR2 SQIVND (reference sequence). The CDR3 has 15 residues. The V end lost 3 bases, the J end lost 1 base, and 12 bases lay between the germline ends. In DNA form, the CDR3 reads TGTGCCAGTAGTATTTACCCGACAGAGAACACTGAAGCTTTCTTT. It codes for CASSIYPTENTEAFF.

The chain employs TRBV19 and TRBJ2-7; D remains unclear. The germline V and J ends were trimmed by 2 bases and 4 bases, with 6 bases remaining between them. Germline V gene data show CDR1 as LNHDA and CDR2 as SQIVND (reference sequence). The CDR3 is 12 residues long. CDR3 in amino acids: CASSIPGYEQYF. As DNA, the CDR3 is TGTGCCAGTAGTATACCGGGTTACGAGCAGTACTTC.

The rearrangement uses TRBV5-1 and TRBJ2-3, with D perhaps matching TRBD1 (5 bases). CDR1 and CDR2 (germline): SGHRS, YFSETQ. This CDR3 is 14 amino acids long. Trimming pared 2 bases from V and 4 bases from J, leaving 11 bases between. The CDR3 nucleotides are TGCGCCAGCAGCTTACCTGCAGGGCCAGATACGCAGTATTTT. Translated: CASSLPAGPDTQYF.

The V call is TRBV5-6, the J call TRBJ2-5; 8 nucleotides line up with TRBD2. CDR3 length: 15 residues. Germline V gives CDR1 SGHDT, CDR2 YYEEEE. The V and J ends lost 0 bases and 7 bases, in that order; junction bases with no gene match: 8. In DNA form, the CDR3 reads TGTGCCAGCAGCTTGGGACTAGCGCCCCTCCGGACCCAGTACTTC. It codes for CASSLGLAPLRTQYF.

The V gene is TRBV29-1, the J gene TRBJ2-1; the match to TRBD1 covers 7 bases. The CDR3 sequence is 10 residues long. J was trimmed by 9 bases and V by 6 bases; bases with no gene match: 2. Germline V lookup: CDR1 SQVTM, CDR2 ANQGSEA. The DNA for the CDR3 is TGCAGCGTCAACAGGGGTGAGCAGTTCTTC. Translation gives CSVNRGEQFF.

V is TRBV11-2 and J is TRBJ2-7; the match to TRBD2 covers 8 bases. This CDR3 is 14 amino acids long. The junction had 4 bases not matched to a gene; V was cut back by 6 bases and J by 0 bases. Germline CDR1 and CDR2: SGHAT and FQNNGV. The CDR3 DNA reads TGTGCCAGCAGGCTAGCGGGTTCCTCCTACGAGCAGTACTTC. This translates into CASRLAGSSYEQYF. Complete variable domain (other parts from reference TRBV11-2 and TRBJ2-7): EAGVAQSPRYKIIEKRQSVAFWCNPISGHATLYWYQQILGQGPKLLIQFQNNGVVDDSQLPKDRFSAERLKGVDSTLKIQPAKLEDSAVYLCASRLAGSSYEQYFGPGTRLTVT.

The chain recombines TRBV6-5 with TRBJ1-1; D gene ambiguous. CDR3 length equals 15 residues. With 5 bases removed from V and 7 bases from J, the gap between germline ends came to 20 bases. Germline assignment: CDR1 MNHEY and CDR2 SVGAGI. The CDR3 coding sequence is TGTGCCAGCAGTCTTGATCCAAGCCTGGGAGGTGAAGCTTTCTTT. It yields the protein CASSLDPSLGGEAFF.

The chain recombines TRBV7-2 with TRBJ2-1; 13 nucleotides align to TRBD2. The CDR3 extends over 15 amino acids. The germline V gene encodes CDR1 SGHTA and CDR2 FQGNSA. The J segment lost 6 bases and the V segment lost 5 bases, leaving 4 bases of the junction unmatched. Written as DNA, the CDR3 is TGTGCCAGCAGCACTAGCGGGAGGGCCGGCAATGAGCAGTTCTTC. Amino acid sequence: CASSTSGRAGNEQFF.

The CDR3 DNA sequence: TGTGCCAGCAAACGGGGGGGAGGCAATCAGCCCCAGCATTTT. It translates to CASKRGGGNQPQHF. The chain combines TRBV6-4 with TRBJ1-5; D may be TRBD1 (5 bases). The germline V and J ends were trimmed by 7 bases and 2 bases, with 12 bases remaining between them. Germline V lookup: CDR1 MRHNA, CDR2 SNTAGT. This CDR3 has 14 residues.

The gene calls are TRBV11-2 and TRBJ2-1; D perhaps matches TRBD2 (6 bases). Germline CDR1 is SGHAT and CDR2 is FQNNGV. The CDR3 length is 16 residues. The ends were cut back, 5 bases at V and 6 bases at J, with 20 bases in the middle. The CDR3 DNA is TGTGCCAGCAGCCCCCAAACCGGGAGTTGGAGCAATGAGCAGTTCTTC. It codes for CASSPQTGSWSNEQFF.

This chain joins TRBV5-1 and TRBJ2-5; 11 bases are shared with TRBD1. From germline, CDR1 is SGHRS and CDR2 YFSETQ. The ends lost 0 bases at V and 5 bases at J; junction bases unmatched: 6. The CDR3 runs 16 residues. CDR3 protein: CASSLGDRGMAETQYF. The CDR3 DNA follows: TGCGCCAGCAGCTTGGGGGACAGGGGGATGGCGGAGACCCAGTACTTC.

The gene calls are TRBV6-5 and TRBJ1-1; D is uncertain. This CDR3 spans 15 amino acids. Trimming took off 8 bases at V and 4 bases at J, with 20 bases between the two ends. Looked up from germline, CDR1 is MNHEY and CDR2 is SVGAGI. The chain's CDR3 is CASQPGHLGLTEAFF. Written as DNA, the CDR3 is TGTGCCAGCCAACCTGGGCACCTTGGACTCACTGAAGCTTTCTTT.

This clone appeared once. The V and J genes are TRBV25-1 and TRBJ1-4, with a tentative D call TRBD1 (6 bases). V lost 2 bases and J 7 bases, leaving 11 bases between the germline ends. Per germline, CDR1 MGHDK and CDR2 SYGVNS. The CDR3 sequence is 14 residues long. CDR3 protein: CASSEGGGVEKLFF. As DNA, the CDR3 is TGTGCCAGCAGTGAAGGTGGGGGCGTTGAAAAACTGTTTTTT. The full variable domain, in which reference TRBV25-1 and TRBJ1-4 provide the parts outside the CDR3, is EADIYQTPRYLVIGTGKKITLECSQTMGHDKMYWYQQDPGMELHLIHYSYGVNSTEKGDLSSESTVSRIRTEHFPLTLESARPSHTSQYLCASSEGGGVEKLFFGSGTQLSVL.

DNA for the CDR3: TGTGCCAGCAGCCGGGGGGGGCAGGGTGGGTACGAGCAGTACTTC. As protein: CASSRGGQGGYEQYF. The chain couples TRBV7-3 to TRBJ2-7, with 8 bases lining up with TRBD2. Trimming took 5 bases from V and 4 from J; bases not matched to a gene: 10. The CDR3 runs 15 residues. The germline gives CDR1 SGHTA, CDR2 FQGTGA.

This rearrangement joins TRBV19 to TRBJ2-6, with D tentatively TRBD1 (5 bases). This CDR3 region has 16 residues. The germline V gene has CDR1 LNHDA and CDR2 SQIVND (reference sequence). V lost 6 bases and J lost 0, with 12 bases in between. CDR3 sequence reads: CASRTGSTSGANVLTF. In nucleotides, the CDR3 is TGTGCCAGTAGAACAGGTTCCACCTCTGGGGCCAACGTCCTGACTTTC.

The chain has TRBV2 and TRBJ1-6; 8 bases map to TRBD1. Germline CDR1 SNHLY, CDR2 FYNNEI. The CDR3 spans 13 residues. Trimming took 9 bases from V and 12 from J; bases not matched to a gene: 10. The CDR3 spells CASYGQGPRPLHF. CDR3 in DNA: TGTGCCAGTTACGGACAGGGACCCAGACCCCTCCACTTT.

V and J are TRBV6-6 and TRBJ2-3, with D possibly being TRBD2 (5 bases). There are 16 residues in the CDR3. Trimming took 2 bases from V and 1 from J, leaving 13 bases between them. Germline CDR1 MNHNY, CDR2 SVGAGI (reference sequence). The CDR3 sequence is CASSYRLLGGTDTQYF. The DNA for the CDR3 is TGTGCCAGCAGTTACCGTCTACTAGGCGGCACAGATACGCAGTATTTT.

This chain links TRBV7-2 with TRBJ1-1, with D uncertain. V shed 5 bases and J shed 0 bases, with 7 bases lying between them. The CDR3 has 13 residues. Germline CDR1 and CDR2: SGHTA and FQGNSA. CDR3 in DNA: TGTGCCAGCAGCGCACATTTGAACACTGAAGCTTTCTTT. This encodes CASSAHLNTEAFF. Drawing the rest from reference TRBV7-2 and TRBJ1-1, the complete variable domain is GAGVSQSPSNKVTEKGKDVELRCDPISGHTALYWYRQSLGQGLEFLIYFQGNSAPDKSGLPSDRFSAERTGGSVSTLTIQRTQQEDSAVYLCASSAHLNTEAFFGQGTRLTVV.